Listed below are T cell receptor beta chains from one sample, sequenced in a study of CD8 T cells in ankylosing spondylitis. TCRdb re-called the 5' RACE reads with MiXCR, one entry per CDR3 protein. This sample has under 150,000 distinct CDR3 sequences, with about 15% found just once. Specimen: blood, either unsorted or a sorted T cell fraction (not recorded which). These receptors were taken from a male donor with ankylosing spondylitis. Both conserved end residues are part of each CDR3. The D gene is left open where the match is weak. Part of the rows lack a size; the others show once, few, many or a class for expanded clones.

>-|-|TRBJ2-7|TRBV16
TGTGCCAGCAGCCCCGGGCGGGCCTCCTACGAGCAGTACTTC
CASSPGRASYEQYF
>TRBD2|few|TRBJ2-7|TRBV20-1
TGCAGTGCTTTGACTAGCGTATCCTACGAGCAGTACTTC
CSALTSVSYEQYF
>-|-|TRBJ2-2|TRBV27
TGTGCCAGCAGTACATCCACCGGGGAGCTGTTTTTT
CASSTSTGELFF
>-|-|TRBJ2-3|TRBV7-2
TGTGCCAGCAGTCCAAGCGTCACGACAGATACGCAGTATTTT
CASSPSVTTDTQYF
>-|few|TRBJ2-1|TRBV9
TGTGCCAGCAGCGCGCAAAACGACAATGAGCAGTTCTTC
CASSAQNDNEQFF
>TRBD1|few|TRBJ2-2|TRBV12-3/TRBV12-4
TGTGCCAGCAGTCTGAGGACAGGGTGGGACACCGGGGAGCTGTTTTTT
CASSLRTGWDTGELFF
>-|-|TRBJ1-5|TRBV27
TGTGCCAGCGATGACCGCGGACCGATAGGTCAGCCCCAGCATTTT
CASDDRGPIGQPQHF
>TRBD2|-|TRBJ2-1|TRBV14
TGTGCCAGCAGCCAGGGGGCGCAGGGACTAGCGGGATACAATGAGCAGTTCTTC
CASSQGAQGLAGYNEQFF
>-|-|TRBJ2-1|TRBV6-5
TGTGCCAGCAGTTACTCTAGCGGCAATGAGCAGTTCTTC
CASSYSSGNEQFF
>-|few|TRBJ2-3|TRBV9
TGTGCCAGCAGCGTCGGAGCGGGCACAGATACGCAGTATTTT
CASSVGAGTDTQYF
>-|few|TRBJ2-3|TRBV12-3/TRBV12-4
TGTGCCAGCACCGCAGGGGGGGGCACAGATACGCAGTATTTT
CASTAGGGTDTQYF
>-|few|TRBJ2-2|TRBV9
TGTGCCAGCAGCGTAGCAGGGTCCGGGGAGCTGTTTTTT
CASSVAGSGELFF
>-|few|TRBJ2-5|TRBV5-5
TGTGCCAGCAGCCCCTTCGAGCAGATCGAAGAGACCCAGTACTTC
CASSPFEQIEETQYF
>TRBD1|few|TRBJ2-1|TRBV7-8
TGTGCCAGCAGCTTAGCCACCGGGACAGGCGATACATACAATGAGCAGTTCTTC
CASSLATGTGDTYNEQFF
>TRBD2|few|TRBJ2-2|TRBV4-3
TGCGCCAGCAGCTGGGGGACTAGCGGGAGTCGCACCGGGGAGCTGTTTTTT
CASSWGTSGSRTGELFF
>-|few|TRBJ2-1|TRBV5-6
TGTGCCAGCAGCTTGGCGGGTGGAGGCGGTTGGAATGAGCAGTTCTTC
CASSLAGGGGWNEQFF
>-|once|TRBJ2-1|TRBV11-2
TGTGCCAGCAGCGAATTAGATGGGTTCTACAATGAGCAGTTCTTC
CASSELDGFYNEQFF
>TRBD1|few|TRBJ2-1|TRBV20-1
TGCAGTGTTCCGAGAGGGACAGGGGAGGATGAGCAGTTCTTC
CSVPRGTGEDEQFF
>-|medium-sized|TRBJ2-1|TRBV28
TGTGCCAGCAGTTTCGACGGGAGCTCCTACAATGAGCAGTTCTTC
CASSFDGSSYNEQFF
>-|few|TRBJ2-5|TRBV27
TGTGCCAGCAGTTACCTAGAGGGAGAGACCCAGTACTTC
CASSYLEGETQYF
>TRBD1|few|TRBJ2-7|TRBV5-1
TGCGCCAGCAGCATAGACAGGGGGCTGGGAGAGCAGTACTTC
CASSIDRGLGEQYF
>-|-|TRBJ2-3|TRBV28
TGTGCCAGCAGGGTCAGGGGTTGGAACACAGATACGCAGTATTTT
CASRVRGWNTDTQYF
>-|-|TRBJ1-1|TRBV28
TGTGCCAGCAGTTCCGGACGGTACACTGAAGCTTTCTTT
CASSSGRYTEAFF
>-|many|TRBJ2-7|TRBV5-1
TGCGCCAGCAGCCTGAATCGGGAATACGAGCAGTACTTC
CASSLNREYEQYF
>TRBD1|-|TRBJ2-7|TRBV5-6
TGTGCCAGCAGCGCAACAGGGGGGTACGAGCAGTACTTC
CASSATGGYEQYF
>TRBD1|few|TRBJ2-3|TRBV5-1
TGCGCCAGCAGCGTAACTACACAGGGGGTGGGCACAGATACGCAGTATTTT
CASSVTTQGVGTDTQYF
>-|few|TRBJ2-1|TRBV4-1
TGCGCCAGCAGCCAAGTCCGGGGCGGGCAGTTCTTC
CASSQVRGGQFF
>-|few|TRBJ2-3|TRBV24-1
TGTGCCACCTCGGGGGCGGTAAGCACAGATACGCAGTATTTT
CATSGAVSTDTQYF
>-|-|TRBJ2-1|TRBV2
TGTGCCAGCACAGAATGGCAGAACAATGAGCAGTTCTTC
CASTEWQNNEQFF
>-|few|TRBJ1-5|TRBV20-1
TGCAGTGCTAGAGATCGGACAGCGGACCATCAGCCCCAGCATTTT
CSARDRTADHQPQHF
>-|few|TRBJ1-3|TRBV5-6
TGTGCCAGCAGCCTCCGGGAAGACGAAAACACCATATATTTT
CASSLREDENTIYF
>-|-|TRBJ2-1|TRBV14
TGTGCCAGCAGCCAAGATCATCCCGATGAGCAGTTCTTC
CASSQDHPDEQFF
>-|-|TRBJ1-2|TRBV27
TGTGCCAGCAGTGGATCAGGCTATGGCTACACCTTC
CASSGSGYGYTF
>-|-|TRBJ2-7|TRBV9
TGTGCCAGCAGCGAGACGGGGTCAACTTCCTACGAGCAGTACTTC
CASSETGSTSYEQYF
>TRBD1|-|TRBJ2-3|TRBV12-3/TRBV12-4
TGTGCCAGCAGTCCTGGGACAGTCGGGTTAACAGATACGCAGTATTTT
CASSPGTVGLTDTQYF
>-|once|TRBJ2-7|TRBV6-8
TGTGCCAGCAGTAAAGACGGGTTTACCTACGAGCAGTACTTC
CASSKDGFTYEQYF
>-|few|TRBJ2-5|TRBV19
TGTGCCACCCAGGACAGCGGGTTGGAGACCCAGTACTTC
CATQDSGLETQYF
>-|-|TRBJ1-1|TRBV7-9
TGTGCCAGCAGCTTTGGCGTTCCTGAAGCTTTCTTT
CASSFGVPEAFF
>TRBD1|few|TRBJ2-7|TRBV9
TGTGCCAGCAGCCCAGGGGACAGTCCCTACGAGCAGTACTTC
CASSPGDSPYEQYF
>TRBD2|few|TRBJ2-1|TRBV20-1
TGCAGTGCTAGAGAGCTGGCGGGAGGGTACAATGAGCAGTTCTTC
CSARELAGGYNEQFF
>-|few|TRBJ2-1|TRBV4-3
TGCGCCAGCAGCCAAGATTGGGCGGGCTCCTACAATGAGCAGTTCTTC
CASSQDWAGSYNEQFF
>TRBD1|many|TRBJ2-2|TRBV29-1
TGCAGCGTTGAAAACAGGGGGGCAAACACCGGGGAGCTGTTTTTT
CSVENRGANTGELFF
>-|-|TRBJ2-1|TRBV12-3/TRBV12-4
TGTGCCAGCAGTTTCTCCGGCAATGAGCAGTTCTTC
CASSFSGNEQFF
>-|-|TRBJ2-5|TRBV14
TGTGCCAGCAGCCACCCGGGACATGGAGAGACCCAGTACTTC
CASSHPGHGETQYF